The T cell receptor beta chain described here comes from a study of blood T cell repertoires in COVID-19. Across the whole study: Some COVID-19 samples were acute and others convalescent; all came from the United States, Italy and Spain.

Authors' analysis steps: Quantification of nucleated cells was approximated via reference gene primer amplification. The assay was immunoSEQ multiplex PCR, and TCRdb's table has in-frame clones only and misses some. V and J calls and clone size are those listed in that table; D and trimming were worked out from the DNA. The sample records 250,000 to 300,000 clones, approximately 91% being singletons. Germline CDR1 and CDR2: LGHDT and YNNKEL (reference sequence). Losses at the gene ends were 4 bases for V and 0 bases for J; bases not matched to a gene: 5. This CDR3 has 15 residues. The TCR originated in a woman between 55 and 75 years old with acute or convalescent COVID-19. The chain links TRBV3-1 (or the pseudogene TRBV3-2) to TRBJ1-1; 7 positions agree with TRBD1. Source material: peripheral blood. The CDR3 is CASSLRTGMNTEAFF. The CDR3, as DNA: TGTGCCAGCAGCCTACGGACAGGTATGAACACTGAAGCTTTCTTT.